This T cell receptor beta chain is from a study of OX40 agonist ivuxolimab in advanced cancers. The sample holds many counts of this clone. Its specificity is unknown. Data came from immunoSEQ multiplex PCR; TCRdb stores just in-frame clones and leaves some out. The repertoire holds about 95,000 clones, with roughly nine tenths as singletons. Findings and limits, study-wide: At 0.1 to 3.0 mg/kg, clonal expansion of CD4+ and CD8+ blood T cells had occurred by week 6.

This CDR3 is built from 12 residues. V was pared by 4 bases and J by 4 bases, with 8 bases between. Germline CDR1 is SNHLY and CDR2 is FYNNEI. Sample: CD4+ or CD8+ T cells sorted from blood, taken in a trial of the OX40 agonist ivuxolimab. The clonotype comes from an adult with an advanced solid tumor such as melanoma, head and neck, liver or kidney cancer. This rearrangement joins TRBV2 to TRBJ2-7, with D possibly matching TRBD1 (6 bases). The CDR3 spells CASSVQGYEQYF. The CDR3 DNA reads TGTGCCAGCAGTGTTCAGGGGTACGAGCAGTACTTC. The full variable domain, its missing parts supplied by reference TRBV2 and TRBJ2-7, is EPEVTQTPSHQVTQMGQEVILRCVPISNHLYFYWYRQILGQKVEFLVSFYNNEISEKSEIFDDQFSVERPDGSNFTLKIRSTKLEDSAMYFCASSVQGYEQYFGPGTRLTVT.